The rows below give T cell receptor beta chains drawn from one sample of a study of cytomegalovirus exposure and HLA in healthy donors. The data were produced by immunoSEQ multiplex PCR, yet TCRdb's version contains in-frame clones alone and is incomplete. Altogether 130,000 or so clones are present, 80% being singletons, with the ten largest covering 5.3%. The sequencing sample was made of PBMCs. The source is a man aged 25-45 years in good health and CMV-seronegative. Both conserved end residues are part of each CDR3. D genes are given only for firm matches. Clone size is stated in some rows and not others, as once, few, many or a class when expanded.

d_call j_call clone_size v_call cdr3_nt cdr3_aa
TRBD1 TRBJ1-4 NA TRBV9 TGTGCCAGCAGCGTCAGCGGGACAGGGGACGAAAAACTGTTTTTT CASSVSGTGDEKLFF
NA TRBJ2-7 NA TRBV2 TGTGCCAGCAGGGAGGGGATCGGGAGTTACTACGAGCAGTACTTC CASREGIGSYYEQYF
NA TRBJ1-4 NA TRBV28 TGTGCCAGCAGTTTGGGGCAGAATAATGAAAAACTGTTTTTT CASSLGQNNEKLFF
TRBD1 TRBJ2-5 few TRBV7-9 TGTGCCAGCAGCTTAGCTCCTGGACAGGGGCCGGAGACCCAGTACTTC CASSLAPGQGPETQYF
TRBD2 TRBJ2-3 NA TRBV2 TGTGCCAGCAAGGCTAGCGGGAGTTTTGCAGATACGCAGTATTTT CASKASGSFADTQYF
NA TRBJ1-1 few TRBV15 TGTGCCACCAGCAGAGATCAGGGAACTGAAGCTTTCTTT CATSRDQGTEAFF
TRBD1 TRBJ1-2 NA TRBV28 TGTGCCAGCACCGAGGACAGGGGGCATTTTGGCTACACCTTC CASTEDRGHFGYTF
TRBD1 TRBJ1-4 NA TRBV5-6 TGTGCCAGCAGCCATGACAGGGTTGAAAAACTGTTTTTT CASSHDRVEKLFF
TRBD1 TRBJ1-1 NA TRBV6-1 TGTGCCAGCAGTGAAAGGACAGGCGTCTACACTGAAGCTTTCTTT CASSERTGVYTEAFF
TRBD1 TRBJ2-2 NA TRBV9 TGTGCCAGCAGCACCGGGACAGGGAGGGGCACCGGGGAGCTGTTTTTT CASSTGTGRGTGELFF
TRBD1 TRBJ1-1 once TRBV7-9 TGTGCCAGCAGCTTAGGGGACAGGGTGCGGACTGAAGCTTTCTTT CASSLGDRVRTEAFF
NA TRBJ1-1 NA TRBV4-2 TGTGCCAGCAGCCATCCGGGAGAAGCTTTCTTT CASSHPGEAFF
TRBD2 TRBJ2-1 NA TRBV6-4 TGTGCCAGCAGTCCTAGCGGGGGAGAGAACAATGAGCAGTTCTTC CASSPSGGENNEQFF
TRBD2 TRBJ2-7 few TRBV30 TGTGCCTGGAGTATGTTGGGAGGGTACTACGAGCAGTACTTC CAWSMLGGYYEQYF
NA TRBJ2-5 NA TRBV7-9 TGTGCCAGCAGCGCCCGGACGGGGAAGACCCAGTACTTC CASSARTGKTQYF
NA TRBJ2-3 NA TRBV4-1 TGCGCCAGCAGCCAACAAACCAGGGGAAACACAGATACGCAGTATTTT CASSQQTRGNTDTQYF
TRBD1 TRBJ2-2 NA TRBV18 TGTGCCAGCTCACCACGTTTTGCAGGGGGGAACACCGGGGAGCTGTTTTTT CASSPRFAGGNTGELFF
TRBD2 TRBJ2-1 NA TRBV11-3 TGTGCCAGCAGCTCCACTAGCGGGAGGATCAATGAGCAGTTCTTC CASSSTSGRINEQFF
NA TRBJ1-5 few TRBV19 TGTGCCAGTAACGGGGCGGGAAAAAATCAGCCCCAGCATTTT CASNGAGKNQPQHF
NA TRBJ2-5 NA TRBV6-5 TGTGCCAGCAGCAACTTTGTGCGGGAGACCCAGTACTTC CASSNFVRETQYF
TRBD2 TRBJ2-1 NA TRBV5-6 TGTGCCAGCAGCTTGTACGCGGGGGGGGGCAATGAGCAGTTCTTC CASSLYAGGGNEQFF
NA TRBJ1-2 few TRBV7-2 TGTGCCAGCAGCTTAAATAGTGGCTACACCTTC CASSLNSGYTF
NA TRBJ2-1 NA TRBV28 TGTGCCAGCAGTCCGCTCCCGGGATTCAATGAGCAGTTCTTC CASSPLPGFNEQFF
TRBD1 TRBJ1-5 few TRBV2 TGTGCCAGCGGAGGGACAGGATATAGCAATCAGCCCCAGCATTTT CASGGTGYSNQPQHF
TRBD2 TRBJ2-1 NA TRBV5-1 TGCGCCAGCAGCTCGGACGGGGGAGGGAGCTCCTACAATGAGCAGTTCTTC CASSSDGGGSSYNEQFF
TRBD2 TRBJ2-1 few TRBV6-6 TGTGCCTCATATAGCGGGGGGGAGCAGTTCTTC CASYSGGEQFF
NA TRBJ2-1 NA TRBV4-2 TGTGCCAGCAGCTCGCTTTCAGGGAAAGGAAATGAGCAGTTCTTC CASSSLSGKGNEQFF
TRBD2 TRBJ2-7 NA TRBV4-1 TGCGCCAGCAGCCAAGTGGGGGGAGGGCCGCGCGAGCAGTACTTC CASSQVGGGPREQYF
TRBD1 TRBJ2-5 once TRBV29-1 TGCAGCGTGGGTAGGACAGGGGCGGAAGAGACCCAGTACTTC CSVGRTGAEETQYF
NA TRBJ1-2 NA TRBV5-1 TGCGCCAGCAGCTTGGACAGGGCCCATGGCTACACCTTC CASSLDRAHGYTF
NA TRBJ1-6 NA TRBV28 TGTGCCAGCACCATGAACCGTTGGAGTTCACCCCTCCACTTT CASTMNRWSSPLHF
NA TRBJ1-5 NA TRBV5-1 TGCGCCAGCAGCTTGACAGGTCCGGACCAGCCCCAGCATTTT CASSLTGPDQPQHF
NA TRBJ1-1 NA TRBV7-6 TGTGCCAGCAGCTTGGGGGGTTCAGTAGAAGCTTTCTTT CASSLGGSVEAFF
NA TRBJ1-2 NA TRBV28 TGTGCCAGCAGTTTTGCCCGTGGAGTCAACTATGGCTACACCTTC CASSFARGVNYGYTF
NA TRBJ2-7 NA TRBV5-1 TGCGCCAGCAGCTCTAGCTCCTACGAGCAGTACTTC CASSSSSYEQYF
TRBD2 TRBJ2-3 NA TRBV4-3 TGCGCCAGCAGCCAGTTAGCGGGGGGCACAGATACGCAGTATTTT CASSQLAGGTDTQYF
NA TRBJ2-1 NA TRBV5-1 TGCGCCAGCAGCCCCGGGGGACGGAACAATGAGCAGTTCTTC CASSPGGRNNEQFF
TRBD1 TRBJ2-1 NA TRBV2 TGTGCCAGCAGGACGACAGGGGGCAATGAGCAGTTCTTC CASRTTGGNEQFF
TRBD1 TRBJ1-2 NA TRBV5-1 TGCGCCAGCAGCAGGCAGGGGGAAAGGAACTATGGCTACACCTTC CASSRQGERNYGYTF
NA TRBJ1-3 NA TRBV28 TGTGCCAGCGTGGAAGGAGGCTCTGGAAACACCATATATTTT CASVEGGSGNTIYF
TRBD2 TRBJ2-3 once TRBV4-1 TGCGCCAGCAGCCAAGTTTCTAGCGGGAGGTTAAGTGGCACAGATACGCAGTATTTT CASSQVSSGRLSGTDTQYF
NA TRBJ1-5 NA TRBV6-1 TGTGCCAGCAGTGAACGGGGGATTCAGCCCCAGCATTTT CASSERGIQPQHF
NA TRBJ1-2 NA TRBV28 TGTGCCAGCAGCGTGAGAGGTGCGCCCTATGGCTACACCTTC CASSVRGAPYGYTF
NA TRBJ2-7 NA TRBV7-9 TGTGCCAGCAGCCCAGACAAGACCTACGAGCAGTACTTC CASSPDKTYEQYF
NA TRBJ2-1 few TRBV18 TGTGCCAGCTCACCACCTACGAGGATTGAGCAGTTCTTC CASSPPTRIEQFF
TRBD2 TRBJ2-7 NA TRBV7-9 TGTGCCAGCAGCCTCGGGAGGACGTTTGAGCAGTACTTC CASSLGRTFEQYF
NA TRBJ2-3 NA TRBV9 TGTGCCAGCAGCGTAGAAGGTGGAGGGGATACGCAGTATTTT CASSVEGGGDTQYF
NA TRBJ1-2 NA TRBV6-4 TGTGCCTATCTATCCTTGGACACTCCCTATGGCTACACCTTC CAYLSLDTPYGYTF